The T cell receptor beta chain under discussion was sequenced for a study of shared clonotypes between healthy human individuals. The repertoire was sequenced with immunoSEQ multiplex PCR; TCRdb's copy has only in-frame clones and lacks some. The data show under 650,000 clones, about 96% seen once. V dropped 4 bases and J dropped 2; count of bases not matched to a gene: 15. The CDR3 is made up of 20 amino acids. Germline values: CDR1 SNHLY, CDR2 FYNNEI. The TCR was taken from a woman aged 25 to 45 in good health. The gene calls are TRBV2 and TRBJ2-1; 12 positions agree with TRBD2. The sequencing sample was made of naive CD4+ T cells sorted from blood. Subset noted: CD45RA+ positively selected. CDR3 DNA: TGTGCCAGCAGTGGGACTAGCGGGATCAACCTTCGGGCTACCTACAATGAGCAGTTCTTC. Protein product: CASSGTSGINLRATYNEQFF.